This TCR beta chain was documented in a study of T-cell memory formation after mild COVID-19. There are 15 residues in the CDR3. A few counts support this clonotype. What it recognizes is unknown. An end of the junction differs from the germline gene, which may be a read error. Each CDR3 protein is one row after TCRdb ran MiXCR on the 5' RACE reads. Of hundreds of thousands of distinct CDR3 sequences in the sample, 28% were seen once. Study-wide findings and caveats: Detection of some responders pre-infection suggested pre-existing cross-reactive memory T cells participated.

This clonotype was obtained from an adult woman who had mild COVID-19 (a few samples of this study predate the infection). Cell type and time point are not known. The chain links TRBV12-3 or TRBV12-4 to TRBJ2-3; 7 nucleotides match TRBD2. Sequencing used PBMCs or a T cell subset sorted from them (not recorded which). The CDR3 loop is CASSLAGWGTDTQYF. The CDR3 nucleotides read TGTGCCAGCAGCTTAGCGGGCTGGGGCACAGATACGCAGTATTTT.